This TCR beta chain was recorded in a study of human T cells and chemical hapten exposure. Study as a whole: There were weekly diphenylcyclopropenone doses to the scalp for patients throughout the roughly 24-week study.

Individual cDNA molecules each carried unique molecular identifiers attached by the library. From the RACE reads, TCRdb called clonotypes with MiXCR, one entry per CDR3 protein. Among just over 350,000 distinct CDR3 sequences listed, about 6.9% were seen once. Details on this clonotype: Its antigen is undetermined.

Described time point: patch test 2, 6 weeks after DPC sensitization. Specified treatment: therapeutic diphenylcyclopropenone sensitization with weekly scalp DPC. Overall study results and limits: Patch test score rose with PT1 expanded TCRs, significant at 8, 16, 32, not 4.

The CDR3 sequence is 13 residues long. The V and J ends lost 5 bases and 6 bases, in that order; junction bases with no gene match: 3. Specimen: whole blood, collected in connection with sensitization to the hapten diphenylcyclopropenone (DPC). The clonotype was recovered from a woman aged 18-29 years with alopecia areata. Some clones in this sample may be carry-over from other donors' samples. The V and J genes are TRBV12-3 or TRBV12-4 and TRBJ2-2, with 7 bases fitting TRBD2. The CDR3 here is CASSLTSPGELFF. The CDR3 region has the DNA TGTGCCAGCAGTCTGACTAGCCCCGGGGAGCTGTTTTTT.